Listed below are T cell receptor beta chains from one sample, sequenced in a study of response to subunit inactivated influenza vaccine. MiXCR, applied by TCRdb to the RT-PCR reads, yields one record per CDR3 protein. The sample has 650,000 to 800,000 distinct CDR3 sequences, approximately 17% seen once. The sample consisted of PBMCs from blood, taken roughly 5 days after vaccination. All receptors derive from a middle-aged man who received an inactivated influenza vaccine. The CDR3 runs from the conserved cysteine through the conserved F or W. Fields, in order: J gene, V gene, clone size, D gene, CDR3 DNA, CDR3 protein. D genes are given only for firm matches. Rows may omit the clone size; those that give it use once, few, many or a size class.

J: TRBJ2-7
V: TRBV7-2
size: few
D: NA
DNA: TGTGCCAGCAGCCGAGAGCCTACCCGCGAGCAGTACTTC
CDR3: CASSREPTREQYF

J: TRBJ2-1
V: TRBV5-1
size: few
D: TRBD2
DNA: TGCGCCAGCAGCCAAGGCCTGGGACTAGCGGGAGGACTCTACAATGAGCAGTTCTTC
CDR3: CASSQGLGLAGGLYNEQFF

J: TRBJ2-1
V: TRBV20-1
size: few
D: TRBD2
DNA: TGCAGTGCTAGAGATGTGCGGGAGGCTTACAATGAGCAGTTCTTC
CDR3: CSARDVREAYNEQFF

J: TRBJ2-3
V: TRBV4-2
size: NA
D: NA
DNA: TGTGCCAGCAGCCAAGGGGCCCCCTCAGATACGCAGTATTTT
CDR3: CASSQGAPSDTQYF

J: TRBJ1-6
V: TRBV5-1
size: many
D: NA
DNA: TGCGCCAGCAGCTTGGGACAGATTAATTCACCCCTCCACTTT
CDR3: CASSLGQINSPLHF

J: TRBJ2-7
V: TRBV7-2
size: NA
D: NA
DNA: TGTGCCAGCAGCCGAGGGAGCCTCGGGCCCTACGAGCAGTACTTC
CDR3: CASSRGSLGPYEQYF

J: TRBJ2-1
V: TRBV7-6
size: few
D: TRBD2
DNA: TGTGCCAGCAGCCTAGGAGCGGGAGCTATCGGCAATGAGCAGTTCTTC
CDR3: CASSLGAGAIGNEQFF

J: TRBJ2-7
V: TRBV7-2
size: NA
D: TRBD2
DNA: TGTGCCAGCAGCCTTAGCGGGGGGACTACCTACGAGCAGTACTTC
CDR3: CASSLSGGTTYEQYF

J: TRBJ2-7
V: TRBV29-1
size: many
D: TRBD1
DNA: TGCAGCGGCATAACAGGGGCCGAGCAGTACTTC
CDR3: CSGITGAEQYF

J: TRBJ1-2
V: TRBV7-2
size: NA
D: NA
DNA: TGTGCCAGCAGCTTAAGGGTATCAAACTATGGCTACACCTTC
CDR3: CASSLRVSNYGYTF

J: TRBJ2-7
V: TRBV4-1
size: few
D: TRBD1
DNA: TGCGCCAGCAGCCACCGATCAGGGACAGGGTTCGAGCAGTACTTC
CDR3: CASSHRSGTGFEQYF

J: TRBJ1-4
V: TRBV15
size: NA
D: NA
DNA: TGTGCCACCAGCAGGTGGAATGGGGACGAAAAACTGTTTTTT
CDR3: CATSRWNGDEKLFF

J: TRBJ2-5
V: TRBV9
size: few
D: NA
DNA: TGTGCCAGCAGCGTAGTGATGGGCAGGCGCCCCTTCCAAGAGACCCAGTACTTC
CDR3: CASSVVMGRRPFQETQYF

J: TRBJ2-1
V: TRBV4-1
size: NA
D: TRBD2
DNA: TGCGCCAGCAGCCAACTTAATGGGCCCCGGGGGGTCCACAATGAGCAGTTCTTC
CDR3: CASSQLNGPRGVHNEQFF

J: TRBJ1-2
V: TRBV11-2
size: NA
D: TRBD1
DNA: TGTGCCAGCAGCGATACAGGGGTTGGCTACACCTTC
CDR3: CASSDTGVGYTF

J: TRBJ2-7
V: TRBV6-1
size: NA
D: NA
DNA: TGTGCCAGCGCCATAGGGAGCTCCTACGAGCAGTACTTC
CDR3: CASAIGSSYEQYF

J: TRBJ2-3
V: TRBV7-3
size: NA
D: NA
DNA: TGTGCCAGCAGCCCCTCGATGACTAGCACAGATACGCAGTATTTT
CDR3: CASSPSMTSTDTQYF

J: TRBJ1-1
V: TRBV7-8
size: NA
D: NA
DNA: TGTGCCAGCAGCGTTCTAAGGGGGAACACTGAAGCTTTCTTT
CDR3: CASSVLRGNTEAFF

J: TRBJ2-7
V: TRBV15
size: few
D: NA
DNA: TGTGCCACCAGCTGGCAACGAAACCACGAGCAGTACTTC
CDR3: CATSWQRNHEQYF

J: TRBJ2-1
V: TRBV29-1
size: NA
D: TRBD2
DNA: TGCAGCGTTGGGTCCAGCGGGGGCATTCTTGAGCAGTTCTTC
CDR3: CSVGSSGGILEQFF

J: TRBJ2-7
V: TRBV12-3/TRBV12-4
size: NA
D: NA
DNA: TGTGCCAGCACCCAAGGGCGGGGCGGCGGCGAGCAGTACTTC
CDR3: CASTQGRGGGEQYF

J: TRBJ2-7
V: TRBV6-5
size: few
D: NA
DNA: TGTGCCAGCAGTCCACTCGAAACGACAGGATCCTACGAGCAGTACTTC
CDR3: CASSPLETTGSYEQYF

J: TRBJ1-5
V: TRBV20-1
size: NA
D: TRBD1
DNA: TGCAGTGCTAGGGCAGACAGGGGGAATCAGCCCCAGCATTTT
CDR3: CSARADRGNQPQHF

J: TRBJ2-3
V: TRBV28
size: NA
D: TRBD2
DNA: TGTGCCAGCACCCTAGCGGGAGGTCTCACAGATACGCAGTATTTT
CDR3: CASTLAGGLTDTQYF

J: TRBJ1-5
V: TRBV5-6
size: few
D: NA
DNA: TGTGCCAGCAGCCAGGAGGGGGTCCATCAGCCCCAGCATTTT
CDR3: CASSQEGVHQPQHF

J: TRBJ2-1
V: TRBV3-1
size: NA
D: TRBD2
DNA: TGTGCCAGCAGCCAAGCCAGTCACCGTAGCGGGGGGGTTTCGAATGAGCAGTTCTTC
CDR3: CASSQASHRSGGVSNEQFF

J: TRBJ1-5
V: TRBV7-8
size: few
D: NA
DNA: TGTGCCAGCAGCCCGAAGAGGTCAGGGGATCAGCCCCAGCATTTT
CDR3: CASSPKRSGDQPQHF

J: TRBJ2-2
V: TRBV24-1
size: NA
D: TRBD2
DNA: TGTGCCACCAGCGAGCGGGGAGAGCTCGGGGAGCTGTTTTTT
CDR3: CATSERGELGELFF

J: TRBJ1-1
V: TRBV10-1
size: NA
D: NA
DNA: TGCGCCAGCAACCTCCCGGGACAAGGGAACACTGAAGCTTTCTTT
CDR3: CASNLPGQGNTEAFF

J: TRBJ2-1
V: TRBV20-1
size: few
D: TRBD2
DNA: TGCAGTCCGGCTAGCGGATCCTACAATGAGCAGTTCTTC
CDR3: CSPASGSYNEQFF

J: TRBJ2-5
V: TRBV7-2
size: NA
D: NA
DNA: TGTGCCAGCAGCTTAAACGGGGGTTGGGAGACCCAGTACTTC
CDR3: CASSLNGGWETQYF

J: TRBJ2-7
V: TRBV20-1
size: NA
D: NA
DNA: TGCAGTGCTCATACAGGGATCTCCTACGAGCAGTACTTC
CDR3: CSAHTGISYEQYF

J: TRBJ1-5
V: TRBV7-2
size: few
D: TRBD1
DNA: TGTGCCAGCAGCCCCCGGGACAGGGGGCCGAGCAATCAGCCCCAGCATTTT
CDR3: CASSPRDRGPSNQPQHF

J: TRBJ2-3
V: TRBV2
size: NA
D: TRBD2
DNA: TGTGCCAGCAGTGTGTCTAGCGGTTACACAGATACGCAGTATTTT
CDR3: CASSVSSGYTDTQYF

J: TRBJ2-7
V: TRBV25-1
size: NA
D: NA
DNA: TGTGCCAGCAGTTGGGCGGCTTCTCCCTACGAGCAGTACTTC
CDR3: CASSWAASPYEQYF

J: TRBJ1-6
V: TRBV3-1
size: NA
D: NA
DNA: TGTGCCAGCAGCCTTCTGAGCGGCTCACCCCTCCACTTT
CDR3: CASSLLSGSPLHF

J: TRBJ2-7
V: TRBV7-2
size: NA
D: NA
DNA: TGTGCCAGCAGCCACCGCGAGGGGTTTAGTTCCTACGAGCAGTACTTC
CDR3: CASSHREGFSSYEQYF

J: TRBJ2-5
V: TRBV20-1
size: NA
D: TRBD2
DNA: TGCAGTGCTAGTTCCGTGACTAGCGGGAGGGCCTACGAGACCCAGTACTTC
CDR3: CSASSVTSGRAYETQYF

J: TRBJ2-3
V: TRBV24-1
size: few
D: NA
DNA: TGTGCCACCAGTGATCCAGGCATCCAGGGCACAGATACGCAGTATTTT
CDR3: CATSDPGIQGTDTQYF

J: TRBJ1-2
V: TRBV6-1
size: NA
D: NA
DNA: TGTGCCAGCAGCCAGACTCAGGGAAACTATGGCTACACCTTC
CDR3: CASSQTQGNYGYTF

J: TRBJ1-6
V: TRBV10-3
size: few
D: NA
DNA: TGTGCCATTGGGCAGCAGGCGGGTAATTCACCCCTCCACTTT
CDR3: CAIGQQAGNSPLHF

J: TRBJ1-6
V: TRBV4-3
size: NA
D: NA
DNA: TGCGCCAGCAGCCACTCCCAGGGGCGCGTTGATTCACCCCTCCACTTT
CDR3: CASSHSQGRVDSPLHF

J: TRBJ2-7
V: TRBV25-1
size: NA
D: TRBD2
DNA: TGTGCCAGCAGTGAATGGCCTAGCGGGGTCCTGCACGAGCAGTACTTC
CDR3: CASSEWPSGVLHEQYF

J: TRBJ2-3
V: TRBV10-3
size: few
D: NA
DNA: TGTGCCTCACACGGAAAGGATACGCAGTATTTT
CDR3: CASHGKDTQYF

J: TRBJ2-7
V: TRBV6-2/TRBV6-3
size: many
D: NA
DNA: TGTGCCATCAGTCCCAGCGCGTACGAGCAGTACTTC
CDR3: CAISPSAYEQYF

J: TRBJ1-2
V: TRBV20-1
size: few
D: NA
DNA: TGCAGTGCTAGAGATATGGGGGGCGTGGACTATGGCTACACCTTC
CDR3: CSARDMGGVDYGYTF

J: TRBJ1-2
V: TRBV5-5
size: many
D: NA
DNA: TGTGCCAGCAGCCATAACTATGGCTACACCTTC
CDR3: CASSHNYGYTF

J: TRBJ2-3
V: TRBV4-3
size: NA
D: TRBD1
DNA: TGCGCCAGCAGCCAAGAAGGGACAGGGGGATCAGATACGCAGTATTTT
CDR3: CASSQEGTGGSDTQYF

J: TRBJ2-1
V: TRBV29-1
size: many
D: TRBD2
DNA: TGCAGCGTTGATTTAGCGGGGCATGGGGGGCAGTTCTTC
CDR3: CSVDLAGHGGQFF

J: TRBJ1-5
V: TRBV25-1
size: NA
D: TRBD1
DNA: TGTGCCAGCAGCGGGACAGGGCCCCATCAGCCCCAGCATTTT
CDR3: CASSGTGPHQPQHF

J: TRBJ2-5
V: TRBV10-3
size: NA
D: NA
DNA: TGTGCCATCATTGCGGACGGCGGGAAAGAGACGCAGTACTTC
CDR3: CAIIADGGKETQYF

J: TRBJ2-7
V: TRBV7-2
size: many
D: TRBD2
DNA: TGTGCCAGCAGCTTAGTGCCGGGACTAGCGGGAGGGGAGCAGTACTTC
CDR3: CASSLVPGLAGGEQYF

J: TRBJ2-3
V: TRBV29-1
size: NA
D: NA
DNA: TGCAGCGCGGATCCACGATCCGGCACAGATACGCAGTATTTT
CDR3: CSADPRSGTDTQYF

J: TRBJ2-5
V: TRBV18
size: NA
D: NA
DNA: TGTGCCAGCTCACCACCGGCAGGGTGGGACCAAGAGACCCAGTACTTC
CDR3: CASSPPAGWDQETQYF

J: TRBJ2-2
V: TRBV6-1
size: many
D: NA
DNA: TGTGCCAGCAGGGCGATCGGCACCGGGGAGCTGTTTTTT
CDR3: CASRAIGTGELFF

J: TRBJ2-1
V: TRBV20-1
size: NA
D: TRBD1
DNA: TGCAGTGCCGCTACCGGGACAGGGGCCAATGAGCAGTTCTTC
CDR3: CSAATGTGANEQFF

J: TRBJ2-4
V: TRBV10-3
size: NA
D: TRBD2
DNA: TGTGCCATCAGTGAGGTTTCAGGAGCGGGAGGGCCGCCAACCAAAAACATTCAGTACTTC
CDR3: CAISEVSGAGGPPTKNIQYF

J: TRBJ1-2
V: TRBV12-3/TRBV12-4
size: few
D: TRBD1
DNA: TGTGCCAGCAGTGGGACAGCCATGGGTGGCTACACCTTC
CDR3: CASSGTAMGGYTF